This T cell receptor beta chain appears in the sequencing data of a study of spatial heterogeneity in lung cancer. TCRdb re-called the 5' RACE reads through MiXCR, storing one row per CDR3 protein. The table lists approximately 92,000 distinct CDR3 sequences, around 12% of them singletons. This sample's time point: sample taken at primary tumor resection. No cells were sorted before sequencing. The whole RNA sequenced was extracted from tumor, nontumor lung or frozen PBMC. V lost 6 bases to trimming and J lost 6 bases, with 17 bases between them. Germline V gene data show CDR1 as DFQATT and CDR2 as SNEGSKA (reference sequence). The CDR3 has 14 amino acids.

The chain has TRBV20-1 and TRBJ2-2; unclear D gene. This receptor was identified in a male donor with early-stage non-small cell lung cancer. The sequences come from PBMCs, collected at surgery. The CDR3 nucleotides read TGCAGTGCCACAGTGGATAAGGTGCCCGGGGAGCTGTTTTTT. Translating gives CSATVDKVPGELFF.